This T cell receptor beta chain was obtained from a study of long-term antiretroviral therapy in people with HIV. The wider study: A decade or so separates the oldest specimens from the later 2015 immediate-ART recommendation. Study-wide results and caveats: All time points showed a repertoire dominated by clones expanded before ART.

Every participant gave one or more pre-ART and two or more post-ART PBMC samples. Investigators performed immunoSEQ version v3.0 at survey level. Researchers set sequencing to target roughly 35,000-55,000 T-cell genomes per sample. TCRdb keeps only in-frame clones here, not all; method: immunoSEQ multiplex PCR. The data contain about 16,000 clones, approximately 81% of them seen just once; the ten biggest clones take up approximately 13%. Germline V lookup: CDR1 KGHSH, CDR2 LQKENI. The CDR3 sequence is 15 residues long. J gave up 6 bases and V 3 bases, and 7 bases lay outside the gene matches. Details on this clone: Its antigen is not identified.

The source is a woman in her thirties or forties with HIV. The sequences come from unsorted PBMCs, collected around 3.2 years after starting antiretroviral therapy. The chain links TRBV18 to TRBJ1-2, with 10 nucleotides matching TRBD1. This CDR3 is CASSPREGTGDGYTF. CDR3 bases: TGTGCCAGCTCACCCCGGGAAGGGACAGGGGATGGCTACACCTTC.